The present entry profiles one TCR beta chain with its context. Its antigen is unidentified. The data were taken from a study of T cells expressing NK-cell markers. Study conclusions and caveats: Leadership of the CD3+CD56-NKG2C+ fraction also belonged to these clonotypes in several donors.

For each CDR3 protein, TCRdb gives one entry from its re-call of the 5' RACE reads, without DNA. The sample totals more than 250,000 distinct CDR3 sequences. This TCR came from a man between 18 and 29 years old in good health. The sequenced material came from blood T cells: a sorted CD56 or NKG2C T cell subset, CD4+ or CD8+ T cells, or bulk PBMC T cells (not recorded which).

Here the CDR3 reads CSVGETSGFGEQYF. This chain uses TRBV29-1 with TRBJ2-7; TCRdb indicates TRBD2, and absent DNA this call remains unverified. This CDR3 comprises 14 residues. Germline CDR1 and CDR2: SQVTM and ANQGSEA.